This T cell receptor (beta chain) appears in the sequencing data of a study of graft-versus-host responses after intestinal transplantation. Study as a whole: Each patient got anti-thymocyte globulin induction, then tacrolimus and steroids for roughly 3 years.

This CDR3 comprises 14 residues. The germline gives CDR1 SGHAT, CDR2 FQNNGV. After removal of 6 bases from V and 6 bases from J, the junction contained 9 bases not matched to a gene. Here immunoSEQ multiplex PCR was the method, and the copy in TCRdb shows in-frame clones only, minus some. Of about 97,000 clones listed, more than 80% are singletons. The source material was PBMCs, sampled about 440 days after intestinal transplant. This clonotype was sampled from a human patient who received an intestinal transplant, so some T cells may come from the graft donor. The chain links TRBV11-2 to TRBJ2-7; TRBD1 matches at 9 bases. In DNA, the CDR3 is TGTGCCAGCAGGACGAGGACAGGGGACCGCGAGCAGTACTTC. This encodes CASRTRTGDREQYF.